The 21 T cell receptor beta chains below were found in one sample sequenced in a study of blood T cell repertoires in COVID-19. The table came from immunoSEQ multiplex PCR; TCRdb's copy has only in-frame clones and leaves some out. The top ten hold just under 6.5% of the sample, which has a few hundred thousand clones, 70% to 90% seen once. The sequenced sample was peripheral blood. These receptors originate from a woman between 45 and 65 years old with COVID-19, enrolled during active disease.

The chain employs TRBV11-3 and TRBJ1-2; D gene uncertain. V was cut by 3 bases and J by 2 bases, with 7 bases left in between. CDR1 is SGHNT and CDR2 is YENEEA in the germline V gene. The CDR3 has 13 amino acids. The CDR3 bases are TGTGCCAGCAGCTTGGAGGCAAACTATGGCTACACCTTC. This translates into CASSLEANYGYTF.

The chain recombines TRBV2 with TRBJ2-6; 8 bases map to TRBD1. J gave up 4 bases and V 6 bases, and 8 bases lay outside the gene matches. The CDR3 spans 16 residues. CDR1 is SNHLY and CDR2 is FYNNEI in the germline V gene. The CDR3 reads CASRISRGQGANVLTF. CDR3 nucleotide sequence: TGTGCCAGCAGAATAAGCAGGGGGCAAGGGGCCAACGTCCTGACTTTC.

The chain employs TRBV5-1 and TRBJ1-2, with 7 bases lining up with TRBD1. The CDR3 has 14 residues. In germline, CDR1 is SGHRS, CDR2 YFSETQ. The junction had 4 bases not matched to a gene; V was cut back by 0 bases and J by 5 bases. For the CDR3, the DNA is TGCGCCAGCAGCTTGGAGGGACAGAGGTATGGCTACACCTTC. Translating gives CASSLEGQRYGYTF.

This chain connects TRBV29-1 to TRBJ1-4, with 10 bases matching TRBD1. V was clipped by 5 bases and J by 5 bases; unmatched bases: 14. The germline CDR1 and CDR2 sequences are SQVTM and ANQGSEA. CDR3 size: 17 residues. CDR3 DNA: TGCAGCGTTAAGAAGAAGGGACAGGGGTGGGGGAATGAAAAACTGTTTTTT. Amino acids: CSVKKKGQGWGNEKLFF.

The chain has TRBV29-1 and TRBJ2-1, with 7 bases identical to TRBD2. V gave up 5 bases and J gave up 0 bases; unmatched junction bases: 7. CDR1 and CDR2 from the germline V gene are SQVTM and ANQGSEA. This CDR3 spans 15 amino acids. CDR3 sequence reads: CSVTTSPSSYNEQFF. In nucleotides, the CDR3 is TGCAGCGTTACGACTAGCCCGAGCTCCTACAATGAGCAGTTCTTC.

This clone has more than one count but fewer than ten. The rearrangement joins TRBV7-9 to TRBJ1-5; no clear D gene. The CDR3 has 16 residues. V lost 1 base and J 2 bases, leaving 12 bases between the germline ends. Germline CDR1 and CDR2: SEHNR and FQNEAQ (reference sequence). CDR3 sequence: CASSLGAGSGNQPQHF. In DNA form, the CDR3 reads TGTGCCAGCAGCTTAGGGGCGGGGTCGGGCAATCAGCCCCAGCATTTT.

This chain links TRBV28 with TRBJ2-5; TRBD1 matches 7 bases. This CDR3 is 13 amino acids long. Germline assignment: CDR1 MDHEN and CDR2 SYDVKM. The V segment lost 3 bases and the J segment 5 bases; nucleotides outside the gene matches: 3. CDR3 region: CASSFDRDETQYF. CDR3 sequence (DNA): TGTGCCAGCAGTTTTGACAGGGACGAGACCCAGTACTTC.

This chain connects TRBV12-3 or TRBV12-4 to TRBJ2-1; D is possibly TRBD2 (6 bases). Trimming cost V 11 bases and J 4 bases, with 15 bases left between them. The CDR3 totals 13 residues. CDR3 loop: CASTPGVYNEQFF. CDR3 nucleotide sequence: TGTGCCTCGACACCGGGAGTGTACAATGAGCAGTTCTTC.

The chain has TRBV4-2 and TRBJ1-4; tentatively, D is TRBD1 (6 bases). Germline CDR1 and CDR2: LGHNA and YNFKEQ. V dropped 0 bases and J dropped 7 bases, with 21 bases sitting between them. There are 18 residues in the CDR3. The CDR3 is CASSQEFDRRRVIEKLFF. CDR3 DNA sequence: TGTGCCAGCAGCCAAGAGTTTGACAGGAGGCGAGTTATTGAAAAACTGTTTTTT.

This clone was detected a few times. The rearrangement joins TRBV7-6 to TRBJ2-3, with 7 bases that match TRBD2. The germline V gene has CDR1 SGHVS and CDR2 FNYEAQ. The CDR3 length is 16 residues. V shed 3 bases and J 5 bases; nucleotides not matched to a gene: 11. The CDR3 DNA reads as TGTGCCAGCAGCTTGATGGGTGGGTTAGCGGGAGATACGCAGTATTTT. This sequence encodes CASSLMGGLAGDTQYF. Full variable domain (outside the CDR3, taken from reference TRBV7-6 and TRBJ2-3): GAGVSQSPRYKVTKRGQDVALRCDPISGHVSLYWYRQALGQGPEFLTYFNYEAQQDKSGLPNDRFSAERPEGSISTLTIQRTEQRDSAMYRCASSLMGGLAGDTQYFGPGTRLTVL.

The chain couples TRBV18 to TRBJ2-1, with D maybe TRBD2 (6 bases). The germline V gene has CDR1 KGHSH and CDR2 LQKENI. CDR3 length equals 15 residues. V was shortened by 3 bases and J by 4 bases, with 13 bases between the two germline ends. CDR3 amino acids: CASSPVTSPYNEQFF. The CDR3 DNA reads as TGTGCCAGCTCACCGGTGACTAGTCCATACAATGAGCAGTTCTTC. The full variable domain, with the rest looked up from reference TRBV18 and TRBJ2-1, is NAGVMQNPRHLVRRRGQEARLRCSPMKGHSHVYWYRQLPEEGLKFMVYLQKENIIDESGMPKERFSAEFPKEGPSILRIQQVVRGDSAAYFCASSPVTSPYNEQFFGPGTRLTVL.

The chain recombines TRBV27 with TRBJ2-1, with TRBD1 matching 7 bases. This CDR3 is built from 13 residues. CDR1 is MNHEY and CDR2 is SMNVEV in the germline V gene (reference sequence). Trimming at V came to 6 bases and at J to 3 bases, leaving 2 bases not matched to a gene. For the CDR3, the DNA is TGTGCCAGCAGGGGACAGCTCTACAATGAGCAGTTCTTC. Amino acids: CASRGQLYNEQFF.

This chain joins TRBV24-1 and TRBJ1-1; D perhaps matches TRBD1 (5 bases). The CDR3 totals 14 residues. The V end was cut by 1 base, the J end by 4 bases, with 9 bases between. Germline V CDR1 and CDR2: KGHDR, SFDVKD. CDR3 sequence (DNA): TGTGCCACCAGTGATTTTCAGGGTAGCACTGAAGCTTTCTTT. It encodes CATSDFQGSTEAFF.

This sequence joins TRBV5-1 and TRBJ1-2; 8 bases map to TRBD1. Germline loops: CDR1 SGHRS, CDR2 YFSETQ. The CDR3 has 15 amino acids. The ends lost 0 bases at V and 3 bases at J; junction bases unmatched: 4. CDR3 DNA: TGCGCCAGCAGCTTGGTTCCAGGGGGCGACTATGGCTACACCTTC. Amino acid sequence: CASSLVPGGDYGYTF.

The CDR3 sequence is CASRVSSGANVLTF. As DNA, the CDR3 is TGTGCCAGCAGAGTGAGCTCTGGGGCCAACGTCCTGACTTTC. The J gene is TRBJ2-6, the V gene TRBV3-1 (or the pseudogene TRBV3-2); D gene ambiguous. This CDR3 region has 14 residues. The V end lost 6 bases, the J end lost 0 bases, and 6 bases lay between the germline ends. CDR1 is LGHDT, CDR2 YNNKEL, per germline (reference sequence).

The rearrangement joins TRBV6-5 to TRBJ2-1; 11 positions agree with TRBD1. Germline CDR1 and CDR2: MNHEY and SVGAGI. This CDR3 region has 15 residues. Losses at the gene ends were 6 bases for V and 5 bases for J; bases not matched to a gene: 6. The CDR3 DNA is TGTGCCAGCAGACAGGACAGGGGGCTCCACAATGAGCAGTTCTTC. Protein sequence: CASRQDRGLHNEQFF.

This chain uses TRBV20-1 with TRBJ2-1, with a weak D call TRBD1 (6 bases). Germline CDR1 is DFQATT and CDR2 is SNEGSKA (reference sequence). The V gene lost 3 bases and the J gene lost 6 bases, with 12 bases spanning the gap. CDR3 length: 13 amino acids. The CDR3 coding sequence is TGCAGTGCTAGTACCGGGACAATCAATGAGCAGTTCTTC. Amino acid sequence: CSASTGTINEQFF.

Here the CDR3 DNA reads TGTGCCAGCAGCCCTCCGGGTAGCTCTGGGGCCAACGTCCTGACTTTC. Its translation: CASSPPGSSGANVLTF. The rearrangement uses TRBV7-9 and TRBJ2-6; D gene ambiguous. In germline, CDR1 is SEHNR, CDR2 FQNEAQ (reference sequence). CDR3 length: 16 amino acids. The V end lost 5 bases, the J end lost 0 bases, and 11 bases lay between the germline ends. Together with reference TRBV7-9 and TRBJ2-6, the CDR3 gives the full variable domain: DTGVSQNPRHKITKRGQNVTFRCDPISEHNRLYWYRQTLGQGPEFLTYFQNEAQLEKSRLLSDRFSAERPKGSFSTLEIQRTEQGDSAMYLCASSPPGSSGANVLTFGAGSRLTVL.

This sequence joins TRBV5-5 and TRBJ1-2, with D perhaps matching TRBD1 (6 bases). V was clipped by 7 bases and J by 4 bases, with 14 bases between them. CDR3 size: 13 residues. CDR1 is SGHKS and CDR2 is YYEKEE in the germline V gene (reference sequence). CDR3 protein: CASQGGPAYGYTF. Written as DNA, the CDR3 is TGTGCCAGCCAAGGGGGTCCGGCCTATGGCTACACCTTC.

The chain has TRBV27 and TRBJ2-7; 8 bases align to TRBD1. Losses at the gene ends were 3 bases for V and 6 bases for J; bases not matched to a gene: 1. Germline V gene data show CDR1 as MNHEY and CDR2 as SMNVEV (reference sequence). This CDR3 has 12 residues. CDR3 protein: CASSFRGLEQYF. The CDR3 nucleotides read TGTGCCAGCAGTTTCAGGGGGCTCGAGCAGTACTTC.

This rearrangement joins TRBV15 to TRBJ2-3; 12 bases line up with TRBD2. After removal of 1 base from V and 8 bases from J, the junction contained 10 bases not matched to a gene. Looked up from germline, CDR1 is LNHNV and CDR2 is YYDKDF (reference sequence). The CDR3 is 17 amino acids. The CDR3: CATSRGVGLAGAATQYF. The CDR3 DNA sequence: TGTGCCACCAGCAGAGGCGTGGGACTAGCGGGTGCTGCTACGCAGTATTTT.